These 20 T cell receptor beta chains were all obtained from the same sample, sequenced in a study of OX40 agonist ivuxolimab in advanced cancers. Sequenced by immunoSEQ multiplex PCR; TCRdb stores in-frame clones only, minus some. Altogether 20,000 to 25,000 clones are present, 79% being singletons, with the ten largest covering roughly 12%. Here the sequenced sample was CD4+ or CD8+ T cells sorted from blood, taken in a trial of the OX40 agonist ivuxolimab. Source of these receptors: an adult with an advanced solid tumor such as melanoma, head and neck, liver or kidney cancer.

This clone was picked up a small number of times. The chain has TRBV5-4 and TRBJ1-2, with TRBD1 matching 7 bases. From germline, CDR1 is SGHNT and CDR2 YYREEE (reference sequence). V lost 4 bases to trimming and J lost 4 bases; unmatched junction nucleotides: 7. This CDR3 is built from 14 residues. CDR3 bases: TGTGCCAGCAGCCGACAGGGCGGGAGCTATGGCTACACCTTC. Residues: CASSRQGGSYGYTF.

The chain joins TRBV2 to TRBJ2-1; 8 bases are shared with TRBD1. V was clipped by 2 bases and J by 9 bases; unmatched bases: 9. This CDR3 has 15 amino acids. The V gene's germline CDR1 is SNHLY and CDR2 FYNNEI. The CDR3 DNA reads TGTGCCAGCAGTGAACCAGGGGGCGCCTTAGGTGAGCAGTTCTTC. Amino acid sequence: CASSEPGGALGEQFF. Full variable domain (rest looked up from reference TRBV2 and TRBJ2-1): EPEVTQTPSHQVTQMGQEVILRCVPISNHLYFYWYRQILGQKVEFLVSFYNNEISEKSEIFDDQFSVERPDGSNFTLKIRSTKLEDSAMYFCASSEPGGALGEQFFGPGTRLTVL.

V and J are TRBV5-6 and TRBJ2-7; D remains unclear. Trimming took off 1 base at V and 7 bases at J, with 6 bases between the two ends. The CDR3 runs 11 residues. Germline CDR1 reads SGHDT; CDR2 reads YYEEEE. The CDR3 loop is CASSLSGEQYF. The CDR3 coding sequence is TGTGCCAGCAGCTTGAGTGGGGAGCAGTACTTC. Supplemented by reference TRBV5-6 and TRBJ2-7, the full variable domain reads DAGVTQSPTHLIKTRGQQVTLRCSPKSGHDTVSWYQQALGQGPQFIFQYYEEEERQRGNFPDRFSGHQFPNYSSELNVNALLLGDSALYLCASSLSGEQYFGPGTRLTVT.

The rearrangement joins TRBV5-1 to TRBJ1-3, with D possibly being TRBD1 (6 bases). V was trimmed by 4 bases and J by 2 bases, leaving 13 bases between them. The V gene's germline CDR1 is SGHRS and CDR2 YFSETQ. This CDR3 is built from 15 residues. As DNA, the CDR3 is TGCGCCAGCAGCCCCAACAGGGAACCTGGAAACACCATATATTTT. Encoded protein: CASSPNREPGNTIYF.

The chain carries TRBV6-1 and TRBJ1-2; D may be TRBD1 (5 bases). CDR3 size: 16 residues. From germline, CDR1 is MNHNS and CDR2 SASEGT. V was clipped by 2 bases and J by 2 bases, with 15 bases between them. The CDR3 bases are TGTGCCAGCAGTGAATCACTAGGGGAGAGGAACTATGGCTACACCTTC. Its translation is CASSESLGERNYGYTF.

The chain links TRBV6-1 to TRBJ1-2; D unclear. CDR1 and CDR2 from the germline V gene are MNHNS and SASEGT. The CDR3 is 14 amino acids. V was pared by 9 bases and J by 1 base, with 15 bases between. In nucleotides, the CDR3 is TGTGCCAGTCACCCTCTCGGGAGTAACTATGGCTACACCTTC. Its translation is CASHPLGSNYGYTF.

V usage is TRBV4-2 and J usage is TRBJ2-2; D is unresolved. CDR1 is LGHNA, CDR2 YNFKEQ, per germline. The ends were cut back, 1 base at V and 0 bases at J, with 15 bases in the middle. This CDR3 is 18 amino acids long. Here the CDR3 reads CASSQGAVALANTGELFF. The CDR3 DNA reads as TGTGCCAGCAGCCAAGGTGCAGTCGCTTTAGCGAACACCGGGGAGCTGTTTTTT.

V usage is TRBV6-4 and J usage is TRBJ2-7, with 8 bases fitting TRBD1. CDR1 and CDR2 (germline): MRHNA, SNTAGT. The V segment lost 7 bases and the J segment 4 bases; nucleotides outside the gene matches: 6. CDR3 length: 13 amino acids. CDR3 sequence reads: CASTGRGQYEQYF. The CDR3 DNA is TGTGCCAGCACGGGCAGGGGGCAATACGAGCAGTACTTC.

This clone was observed a few times. The chain links TRBV6-6 to TRBJ2-5; no clear D. Per the germline V gene, CDR1 is MNHNY and CDR2 is SVGAGI (reference sequence). The CDR3 spans 15 residues. V lost 7 bases, J lost 6 bases, and 21 bases lay in between. The DNA for the CDR3 is TGTGCCAGCACCTCCCTTCAAATGACGGCCCAGACCCAGTACTTC. Protein: CASTSLQMTAQTQYF.

CDR3 bases: TGTGCCAGCAGTTTATCGAGGAGGAATGGCTACACCTTC. Residues: CASSLSRRNGYTF. The chain employs TRBV27 and TRBJ1-2; unclear D gene. CDR3 length: 13 residues. CDR1 and CDR2 (germline): MNHEY, SMNVEV (reference sequence). V lost 0 bases to trimming and J lost 6 bases, with 8 bases between them.

This clone was seen more than once but under ten times. This chain connects TRBV27 to TRBJ2-7; D is undetermined. Germline assignment: CDR1 MNHEY and CDR2 SMNVEV (reference sequence). CDR3 length equals 16 residues. V lost 5 bases, J lost 0 bases, and 17 bases lay in between. The CDR3 DNA reads TGTGCCAGCAGTCCCTCCCTAACAGTTTCCTCCTACGAGCAGTACTTC. It yields the protein CASSPSLTVSSYEQYF.

This chain joins TRBV6-1 and TRBJ2-1; TRBD2 matches 13 bases. Trimming took 8 bases from V and 5 from J; bases not matched to a gene: 3. Germline-derived CDR1 and CDR2 are MNHNS and SASEGT. CDR3 size: 14 residues. The CDR3 spells CASGLAGDHNEQFF. CDR3 DNA sequence: TGTGCCAGCGGACTAGCGGGGGACCACAATGAGCAGTTCTTC.

The rearrangement joins TRBV30 to TRBJ2-3; 9 bases agree with TRBD2. The length of the CDR3 is 15 residues. The V and J ends lost 0 bases and 6 bases, in that order; junction bases with no gene match: 7. The germline gives CDR1 GTSNPN, CDR2 SVGIG (reference sequence). The CDR3 sequence: CAWSVLAGGLDTQYF. The CDR3 DNA sequence: TGTGCCTGGAGTGTTCTCGCGGGGGGGCTGGATACGCAGTATTTT.

The chain is built from TRBV11-2 and TRBJ2-3; 7 bases align to TRBD1. Germline V gives CDR1 SGHAT, CDR2 FQNNGV. This CDR3 comprises 16 residues. Unmatched junction bases numbered 8, after V lost 5 bases and J lost 0 bases. CDR3 residues: CASSRGWTGSTDTQYF. CDR3 sequence (DNA): TGTGCCAGCAGCCGGGGTTGGACAGGCAGCACAGATACGCAGTATTTT.

The chain links TRBV10-3 to TRBJ1-3; D unresolved. V was trimmed by 6 bases and J by 1 base, leaving 7 bases between them. Germline V gene lookup returns CDR1 ENHRY and CDR2 SYGVKD. This CDR3 has 13 residues. The CDR3: CAISLRSGNTIYF. The CDR3 DNA reads TGTGCCATCAGCTTGCGTTCTGGAAACACCATATATTTT.

The chain joins TRBV5-5 to TRBJ1-4; D is unresolved. Trimming cost V 0 bases and J 5 bases, with 5 bases left between them. Per the germline V gene, CDR1 is SGHKS and CDR2 is YYEKEE (reference sequence). CDR3 length: 13 residues. This chain's CDR3 is CASSLGPNEKLFF. The DNA for the CDR3 is TGTGCCAGCAGCTTGGGGCCCAATGAAAAACTGTTTTTT. The variable domain in full, with the rest retrieved from reference TRBV5-5 and TRBJ1-4, is DAGVTQSPTHLIKTRGQQVTLRCSPISGHKSVSWYQQVLGQGPQFIFQYYEKEERGRGNFPDRFSARQFPNYSSELNVNALLLGDSALYLCASSLGPNEKLFFGSGTQLSVL.

CDR3 region: CSASAGAQHF. The CDR3 nucleotides read TGCAGTGCTAGCGCCGGGGCCCAGCATTTT. This chain uses TRBV20-1 with TRBJ1-5; D not certain. Trimming removed 3 bases from V and 11 bases from J, with 8 bases in between. Germline CDR1 is DFQATT and CDR2 is SNEGSKA (reference sequence). This CDR3 is 10 amino acids long.

The chain combines TRBV29-1 with TRBJ1-1, with 7 nucleotides matching TRBD1. The CDR3 sequence is 13 residues long. The trim removed 6 bases at V and 0 bases at J, leaving 4 bases unmatched. CDR1 SQVTM and CDR2 ANQGSEA come from the germline V gene. CDR3 bases: TGCAGCGTCGGGGGACAGCTGAACACTGAAGCTTTCTTT. Encoded protein: CSVGGQLNTEAFF.

The chain's CDR3 is CASQSPGLQDNEQFF. The DNA for the CDR3 is TGTGCCTCCCAGAGCCCAGGACTCCAAGACAATGAGCAGTTCTTC. The chain couples TRBV30 to TRBJ2-1, with a weak D call TRBD2 (5 bases). The V end was cut by 7 bases, the J end by 5 bases, with 21 bases between. The CDR3 runs 15 residues. CDR1 and CDR2 from the germline V gene are GTSNPN and SVGIG (reference sequence).

The genes are TRBV27 and TRBJ2-7; D call uncertain. The CDR3 loop spans 14 amino acids. CDR1 is MNHEY and CDR2 is SMNVEV in the germline V gene (reference sequence). The V end was cut by 6 bases, the J end by 2 bases, with 14 bases between. The CDR3 is CASSPQTRPYEQYF. The CDR3 DNA is TGTGCCAGCAGCCCGCAGACACGACCCTACGAGCAGTACTTC.